This T cell receptor (beta chain) was observed in a study of control samples from healthy donors and cancer patients. The CDR3 runs to 13 residues. The germline CDR1 and CDR2 sequences are SGHTA and FQGTGA. Deletions cut 0 bases from V and 0 bases from J, with 2 bases between. Method: immunoSEQ multiplex PCR; TCRdb's copy keeps in-frame clones and lacks some. The table shows around 250,000 clones, with approximately 80% occurring only once. This chain uses TRBV7-3 with TRBJ1-1; D unresolved. The sequenced sample was PBMCs. The origin of this receptor is a woman aged 55-69 years with lung cancer. CDR3 nucleotides: TGTGCCAGCAGCTTAACGGTGAACACTGAAGCTTTCTTT. It specifies CASSLTVNTEAFF.